Reported below is one T cell receptor beta chain. These data are taken from a study of Ad26.COV2.S vaccination and SARS-CoV-2 variants. Background on the study: The vaccine Ad26.COV2.S was put into the muscle once, or twice with 56 days between.

Repertoires were generated with immunoSEQ multiplex PCR, while TCRdb's copy carries only in-frame clones and drops some. The sample holds about 330,000 clones, 90% seen once. The germline V gene encodes CDR1 LNHDA and CDR2 SQIVND (reference sequence). CDR3 length equals 16 residues. Trimming took off 6 bases at V and 3 bases at J, with 20 bases between the two ends. The treatment denotes: over 15 received Ad26.COV2.S at low or high dose, single or two shots; 5 received placebo; per-sample allocation not given. Samples came from day 63 after the first vaccine or placebo injection. An Ad26 vector expressing Wuhan-strain SARS-CoV-2 spike served as the vaccine.

This chain connects TRBV19 to TRBJ1-1; maybe TRBD1 (5 bases). The TCR comes from a person aged 18-60 years who received the Ad26.COV2.S COVID-19 vaccine or a placebo. Material: peripheral blood, obtained in a trial of Ad26.COV2.S vaccine versus placebo. CDR3 sequence reads: CASRNLPGAVDTEAFF. The CDR3 bases are TGTGCCAGTAGAAACCTCCCCGGGGCGGTGGACACTGAAGCTTTCTTT.